These 26 T cell receptor beta chains share one sample of origin, sequenced in a study of OX40 agonist ivuxolimab in advanced cancers. This table comes from immunoSEQ multiplex PCR, and its TCRdb copy is limited to in-frame clones, with some not included. Among tens of thousands of clones listed, 70% to 90% were seen once. Sample: CD4+ or CD8+ T cells sorted from blood, taken in a trial of the OX40 agonist ivuxolimab. The receptors derive from an adult with an advanced solid tumor such as melanoma, head and neck, liver or kidney cancer.

In this sample, this clone turned up a few times. The same CDR3 is also encoded by other DNA sequences in this sample. The chain carries TRBV27 and TRBJ1-5; D gene unclear. The CDR3 spans 12 residues. The ends were cut back, 8 bases at V and 9 bases at J, with 14 bases in the middle. Germline V gives CDR1 MNHEY, CDR2 SMNVEV (reference sequence). In DNA, the CDR3 is TGTGCCAGCGCCTCCTCGAGAGGGCCCCAGCATTTT. Its translation: CASASSRGPQHF.

This clone has ten or more counts. V and J are TRBV21-1 and TRBJ1-5; TRBD1, as called in the table, went unchecked against the DNA. TRBV21-1 is classified as a pseudogene. This CDR3 contains 11 residues. CDR3 DNA: TGTGCCATATCAGTCAATCAGCCCCAGCATTTT. Protein product: CAISVNQPQHF.

V is TRBV6-1 and J is TRBJ2-4, with unresolved D. The ends were cut back, 1 base at V and 0 bases at J, with 16 bases in the middle. This CDR3 is built from 18 residues. Germline V gives CDR1 MNHNS, CDR2 SASEGT. The CDR3 loop reads CASSEVRQQILAKNIQYF. In DNA form, the CDR3 reads TGTGCCAGCAGTGAAGTGCGGCAGCAAATACTAGCCAAAAACATTCAGTACTTC.

In nucleotides, the CDR3 is TGCGCCAGCAGTGAAAGCAAAGCTAATGAAAAACTGTTTTTT. Protein sequence: CASSESKANEKLFF. This chain connects TRBV10-1 to TRBJ1-4; unclear D gene. The V end lost 3 bases, the J end lost 3 bases, and 8 bases lay between the germline ends. Germline loops: CDR1 WNHNN, CDR2 SYGVQD (reference sequence). The CDR3 is 14 amino acids.

The sample holds one count of this clone. The chain recombines TRBV28 with TRBJ2-4, with TRBD1 identical over 7 bases. This CDR3 spans 14 amino acids. The V gene end was trimmed by 7 bases and the J gene end by 5 bases; junction bases not matched to a gene: 8. Germline V gene sequence: CDR1 MDHEN, CDR2 SYDVKM. The CDR3 DNA reads as TGTGCCAGCACCTACAGGGGTCGACAAAACATTCAGTACTTC. Protein sequence: CASTYRGRQNIQYF.

The chain employs TRBV6-1 and TRBJ2-3, with D maybe TRBD2 (5 bases). There are 15 residues in the CDR3. Trimming left V 4 bases short and J 2 bases short, with 13 bases between. Germline assignment: CDR1 MNHNS and CDR2 SASEGT. The chain's CDR3 is CASSGGSRFTDTQYF. The CDR3 DNA follows: TGTGCCAGCAGTGGCGGGTCTCGCTTCACAGATACGCAGTATTTT.

The chain employs TRBV19 and TRBJ1-1; no clear D gene. V was trimmed by 5 bases and J by 4 bases, leaving 14 bases between them. The CDR3 spans 14 residues. CDR1 and CDR2 from the germline V gene are LNHDA and SQIVND (reference sequence). Here the CDR3 reads CASSPQSGSTEAFF. CDR3 coding DNA: TGTGCCAGTAGTCCCCAGTCGGGGAGCACTGAAGCTTTCTTT.

Regarding this clone: This sample includes further DNA sequences coding for the same CDR3. This chain links TRBV19 with TRBJ1-5, with D perhaps TRBD1 (6 bases). V was pared by 8 bases and J by 2 bases, with 25 bases between. This CDR3 comprises 18 residues. The germline CDR1 and CDR2 sequences are LNHDA and SQIVND (reference sequence). CDR3 protein: CASSGTKRGFYGNQPQHF. Written as DNA, the CDR3 is TGTGCCAGTTCCGGGACAAAGAGGGGCTTTTATGGCAATCAGCCCCAGCATTTT.

V gene TRBV6-5 combines with J gene TRBJ2-1; the match to TRBD2 covers 14 bases. The CDR3 sequence is 14 residues long. Per germline, CDR1 MNHEY and CDR2 SVGAGI. V shed 5 bases and J 9 bases; nucleotides not matched to a gene: 3. In DNA, the CDR3 is TGTGCCAGCAGTCCCGGACTAGCGGGAGGTGAGCAGTTCTTC. Encoded protein: CASSPGLAGGEQFF.

The chain links TRBV5-4 to TRBJ1-2, with D perhaps matching TRBD1 (6 bases). The length of the CDR3 is 12 residues. Germline assignment: CDR1 SGHNT and CDR2 YYREEE (reference sequence). V was pared by 3 bases and J by 8 bases, with 11 bases between. The CDR3, as DNA: TGTGCCAGCAGCTATCCAGGGGAAGGCTACACCTTC. This translates into CASSYPGEGYTF. The full variable domain, its missing parts supplied by reference TRBV5-4 and TRBJ1-2, is ETGVTQSPTHLIKTRGQQVTLRCSSQSGHNTVSWYQQALGQGPQFIFQYYREEENGRGNFPPRFSGLQFPNYSSELNVNALELDDSALYLCASSYPGEGYTFGSGTRLTVV.

This rearrangement joins TRBV29-1 to TRBJ1-5, with unresolved D. The ends were cut back, 6 bases at V and 4 bases at J, with 13 bases in the middle. Germline loops: CDR1 SQVTM, CDR2 ANQGSEA. The length of the CDR3 is 13 residues. Written as DNA, the CDR3 is TGCAGCGTCGGCGTTAGTTGGAATCAGCCCCAGCATTTT. Translated, it gives CSVGVSWNQPQHF.

The gene calls are TRBV2 and TRBJ2-1, with TRBD1 identical over 10 bases. Germline lookup yields CDR1 SNHLY and CDR2 FYNNEI. J was trimmed by 4 bases and V by 4 bases; bases with no gene match: 7. CDR3 length equals 16 residues. CDR3 DNA: TGTGCCAGCAGTGTGGAGGGGGACAGGGGTTACAATGAGCAGTTCTTC. The encoded protein is CASSVEGDRGYNEQFF.

The chain carries TRBV10-2 and TRBJ2-7, with D possibly TRBD2 on 7 matching bases. V shed 4 bases and J shed 6 bases, with 10 bases lying between them. Germline V gives CDR1 WSHSY, CDR2 SAAADI. The CDR3 runs to 12 residues. The CDR3 region is CASSGGGFEQYF. The DNA of the CDR3 is TGCGCCAGCAGTGGGGGGGGCTTCGAGCAGTACTTC.

This sequence joins TRBV2 and TRBJ1-5, with D possibly TRBD1 on 6 matching bases. Between the trimmed V and J ends, which lost 8 bases and 0 bases, there was a span of 17 bases. Per the germline V gene, CDR1 is SNHLY and CDR2 is FYNNEI. This CDR3 spans 16 amino acids. The DNA of the CDR3 is TGTGCCAGCTCAACAGGGTCATCCTATAGCAATCAGCCCCAGCATTTT. This translates into CASSTGSSYSNQPQHF.

V usage is TRBV6-5 and J usage is TRBJ2-2, with D possibly matching TRBD1 (6 bases). V was cut by 7 bases and J by 4 bases, with 13 bases left in between. CDR3 length equals 14 residues. Germline V gene data show CDR1 as MNHEY and CDR2 as SVGAGI. The chain's CDR3 is CASTQGRVTGELFF. CDR3 DNA sequence: TGTGCCAGCACACAGGGTCGGGTCACCGGGGAGCTGTTTTTT.

This chain uses TRBV6-5 with TRBJ1-1; the match to TRBD1 covers 7 bases. CDR1 and CDR2 from the germline V gene are MNHEY and SVGAGI. The CDR3 covers 11 residues. Trimming cost V 8 bases and J 10 bases; bases outside gene matches: 7. The CDR3, as DNA: TGTGCCAGCGGTCTTTCAGGGGGAGCTTTCTTT. This translates into CASGLSGGAFF.

This chain joins TRBV6-5 and TRBJ1-4; 8 positions agree with TRBD1. The V and J ends lost 4 bases and 14 bases, in that order; junction bases with no gene match: 9. This CDR3 comprises 13 residues. From germline, CDR1 is MNHEY and CDR2 SVGAGI. The CDR3 sequence: CASSSLSRGHLFF. The CDR3 nucleotides are TGTGCCAGCAGTTCACTCTCCAGGGGGCATCTGTTTTTT.

This chain joins TRBV4-2 and TRBJ1-3; D uncertain. V lost 0 bases to trimming and J lost 1 base, with 13 bases between them. The CDR3 has 17 amino acids. Germline CDR1 and CDR2: LGHNA and YNFKEQ. CDR3 in amino acids: CASSQEMVPDSGNTIYF. In nucleotides, the CDR3 is TGTGCCAGCAGCCAAGAAATGGTCCCGGATTCTGGAAACACCATATATTTT.

This sequence joins TRBV7-9 and TRBJ2-7; D is possibly TRBD2 (5 bases). Germline CDR1 reads SEHNR; CDR2 reads FQNEAQ (reference sequence). The V end was cut by 3 bases, the J end by 3 bases, with 6 bases between. This CDR3 has 12 amino acids. CDR3 residues: CASSLGSYEQYF. CDR3 coding DNA: TGTGCCAGCAGCTTGGGGAGCTACGAGCAGTACTTC.

The rearrangement joins TRBV10-3 to TRBJ1-2, with no clear D. Germline CDR1 is ENHRY and CDR2 is SYGVKD. The CDR3 is made up of 16 amino acids. V lost 6 bases to trimming and J lost 0 bases, with 17 bases between them. In DNA form, the CDR3 reads TGTGCCATCAGGGACCCGGGCAGCTCGTCTAACTATGGCTACACCTTC. This translates into CAIRDPGSSSNYGYTF.

V and J are TRBV10-3 and TRBJ1-5; no reliable D call. The germline gives CDR1 ENHRY, CDR2 SYGVKD. The CDR3 covers 16 residues. V was pared by 0 bases and J by 6 bases, with 15 bases between. The CDR3 DNA is TGTGCCATCAGTGAGTCCCAGGCCGTGGTCCCTCAGCCCCAGCATTTT. The encoded protein is CAISESQAVVPQPQHF.

The chain couples TRBV19 to TRBJ1-4, with 9 positions matching TRBD1. Trimming took 1 base from V and 7 from J; bases not matched to a gene: 4. The CDR3 extends over 15 amino acids. The V gene's germline CDR1 is LNHDA and CDR2 SQIVND (reference sequence). CDR3 loop: CASSIGDRVPEKLFF. The CDR3 nucleotides read TGTGCCAGTAGTATAGGGGACAGGGTCCCTGAAAAACTGTTTTTT. The full variable domain, rest sourced from reference TRBV19 and TRBJ1-4, is DGGITQSPKYLFRKEGQNVTLSCEQNLNHDAMYWYRQDPGQGLRLIYYSQIVNDFQKGDIAEGYSVSREKKESFPLTVTSAQKNPTAFYLCASSIGDRVPEKLFFGSGTQLSVL.

The rearrangement joins TRBV6-1 to TRBJ2-3, with no clear D. The CDR3 contains 14 residues. Germline loops: CDR1 MNHNS, CDR2 SASEGT. V was trimmed by 2 bases and J by 0 bases, leaving 6 bases between them. CDR3 sequence: CASSETSSTDTQYF. CDR3 coding DNA: TGTGCCAGCAGTGAAACCTCTAGCACAGATACGCAGTATTTT.

Only one count was recorded for this clone. This sequence joins TRBV21-1 and TRBJ2-1; whether TRBD1, the table's D call, matches the DNA was not checked. TRBV21-1 is shown as a pseudogene. The CDR3 is 17 residues long. For the CDR3, the DNA is TGTGCCAGACACTGGACAGGGGTGGAGGGCTACAATGATGAGCAGTTCTTC. It translates to CARHWTGVEGYNDEQFF.

The V and J genes are TRBV6-5 and TRBJ1-1, with D unclear. Germline CDR1 and CDR2: MNHEY and SVGAGI. V was trimmed by 4 bases and J by 0 bases, leaving 12 bases between them. The length of the CDR3 is 15 residues. This chain's CDR3 is CASSLFRQLNTEAFF. CDR3 nucleotide sequence: TGTGCCAGCAGTTTATTTAGGCAATTGAACACTGAAGCTTTCTTT.

The rearrangement links TRBV11-1 to TRBJ2-7; 8 bases align to TRBD1. The CDR3 covers 17 residues. V gave up 5 bases and J gave up 3 bases; unmatched junction bases: 15. Germline V gene data show CDR1 as SGHAT and CDR2 as FQDESV (reference sequence). Here the CDR3 reads CASSPGQGRRSSYEQYF. In nucleotides, the CDR3 is TGTGCCAGCAGCCCCGGACAGGGACGACGCTCAAGCTACGAGCAGTACTTC.